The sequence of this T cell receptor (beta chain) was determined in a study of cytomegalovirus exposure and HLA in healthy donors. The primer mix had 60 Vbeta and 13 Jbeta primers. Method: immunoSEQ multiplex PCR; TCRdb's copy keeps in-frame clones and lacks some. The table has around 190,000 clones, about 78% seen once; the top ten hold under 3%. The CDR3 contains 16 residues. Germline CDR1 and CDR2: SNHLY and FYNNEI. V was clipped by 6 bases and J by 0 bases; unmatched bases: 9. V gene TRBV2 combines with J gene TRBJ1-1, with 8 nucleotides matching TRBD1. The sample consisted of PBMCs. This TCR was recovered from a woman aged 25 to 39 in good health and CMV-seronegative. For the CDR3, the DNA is TGTGCCAGCAGAGTGGACAGGGTACCTTTGAACACTGAAGCTTTCTTT. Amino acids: CASRVDRVPLNTEAFF.